Detailed here is one T cell receptor beta chain. Its antigen is undetermined. Anti-CD3/anti-CD28 beads served as a nonspecific positive control stimulus. Sorting selected CD4+ T cells upregulating both CD40 ligand and CD69. Adults with HIV-1 started suppressive ART while chronically infected. The data were taken from a study of persistence of HIV-infected CD4 T cells. Overall study context: Up to about 180 mL blood was drawn at multiple time points; two donors had single-time leukapheresis.

Trimming removed 0 bases from V and 7 bases from J, with 10 bases in between. This CDR3 region has 14 residues. Germline V gene data show CDR1 as SGDLS and CDR2 as YYNGEE. This was the immunoSEQ version 4 assay in survey mode. Each sample used up to 1 ug genomic DNA diluted to approximately 9.2 ng/uL. Measured with immunoSEQ multiplex PCR; TCRdb has only the in-frame clones, and not every one. This sample has around 40,000 clones; around 89% occur once, and the top ten carry 0.45% to 0.5%. The chain couples TRBV9 to TRBJ2-2; TRBD2 might be the D (6 bases). Sequencing used CD4+ T cells sorted from PBMCs after 18-hour stimulation, obtained from a patient who received antiretroviral therapy. The sequence was obtained from an adult woman with HIV who was CMV-seropositive. CDR3 amino acids: CASSVVSGSGELFF. In DNA, the CDR3 is TGTGCCAGCAGCGTAGTGTCCGGGAGCGGGGAGCTGTTTTTT.